This TCR beta chain was recorded in a study of T cell repertoires in aging, cancer and after chemotherapy (dated by TCRdb to between 2019 and 2020). Background on the whole study: Donors were distributed across six age groups ranging from 30 or younger to 70 or older, with at least three individuals included per group. Control TCR repertoires from healthy donors were recorded across several months to years, and re-sampling revealed clear clonal overlap. Several million TCR reads were contained in the full dataset. To look at immunoaging and at how T cells reconstitute after chemotherapy, the study profiled TCR beta repertoires in peripheral blood from both healthy donors and cancer patients. The cohort comprised 200 to 250 cancer patients, 94 with hematological and fewer than 140 with solid cancers, plus 95 healthy donors as a reference group. Study-wide findings and limitations: According to the authors, the repertoire data do not allow conclusions to be drawn about immunological memory after chemotherapy. In both cancer cohorts, the median generation probability rose over the chemotherapy interval, which suggests that the repertoire was reconstituted through rebound thymic output. Compared with age-matched healthy donors, untreated patients with either hematological or solid cancers had significantly lower TCR diversity in the blood along with higher clonality. In healthy donors, the decline in TCR diversity with age was mainly due to loss of richness, whereas in cancer patients loss of evenness also played a role.

As regards this clonotype: Its recognized antigen is unknown. The sample holds no much larger clone one base away, and base qualities are not on file.

Using a mixed TRB-A/B primer pool, multiplex touch-down PCR amplified rearranged TRB sequences covering the V, D and J segments. Illumina adapters and sample indices were added to the amplicons in two consecutive PCR reactions performed with Phusion HS II polymerase. The amplicons were purified from gel with the NucleoSpin Gel and PCR Clean-up kit and then assessed with Qubit and an Agilent 2100 Bioanalyzer. The libraries were sequenced on an Illumina MiSeq with 600-cycle, single-indexed, paired-end runs. The paper's data handling went like this. MiXCR versions 2.12 and 3.0.5 were used to process TRB sequences. Each unique CDR3 nucleotide sequence was counted as one clone, and only productive sequences with at least two reads were retained. The repertoire metrics were Shannon diversity, evenness, clonality (calculated as one minus evenness), and diversity profiles parameterized by alpha from 0 to 5. The IGoR algorithm was used to compute generation probabilities of clones in paired pre- and post-chemotherapy samples. The public reads were reprocessed in TCRdb via fastp at Q25 and MiXCR, keeping in-frame beta chains. Each CDR3 protein appears once, grouped with its most common genes and DNA. TCRdb's processing, not the study's, gives the V and J calls here. The sample records about 9,800 distinct CDR3 sequences, 30% to 45% of which are singletons. The ten largest clones represent more than 9.5% of the sample.

A distance of 9 bases separates the germline ends of V and J, which lose 1 base and 9 bases respectively. The CDR3 runs 12 amino acids, cysteine and phenylalanine included. Here the CDR3 DNA is all that survives: 36 bases in frame from base 1. According to the germline V gene, CDR1 reads SGHAT and CDR2 reads FQNNGV. TCR beta rearrangements were amplified from genomic DNA extracted from peripheral blood rather than from sorted cells or RNA. The sequence is built from TRBV11-2 and TRBJ2-5; there is no confident call for the D gene. This TCR was sampled from a human donor in good health. The sequencing sample was made of blood. The CDR3 region has the sequence CASSLVSLAQYF. The bases are TGTGCCAGCAGCTTAGTTAGCCTGGCCCAGTACTTC.